This TCR beta chain was obtained from a study of blood T cell repertoires in COVID-19. Overall study context: The cDNA or gDNA used as material had been derived from T cells, B-cell-depleted T cells, or PBMCs.

Authors' processing steps: Nucleated cell counts were estimated from reference gene primer amplification. The protocol was immunoSEQ multiplex PCR, while the TCRdb copy is restricted to in-frame clones and leaves out a portion. V, J and clone size derive from that table, while D and trimming were established from the DNA sequence. The repertoire has nearly 50,000 clones, 86% of them found once; the top ten carry around 3%. This CDR3 contains 15 residues. CDR1 and CDR2 from the germline V gene are SGDLS and YYNGEE. About this clone: Germline is not matched at one junction end, which may reflect a read error.

What was sequenced was peripheral blood. This clonotype was sampled from an elderly woman with COVID-19, enrolled during active disease. The rearrangement joins TRBV9 to TRBJ1-2; tentative D call: TRBD1 (5 bases). CDR3 sequence reads: CASSVAQGVFYGYTF. CDR3 coding DNA: TGTGCCAGCAGCGTAGCTCAAGGGGTCTTCTATGGCTACACTTTC.